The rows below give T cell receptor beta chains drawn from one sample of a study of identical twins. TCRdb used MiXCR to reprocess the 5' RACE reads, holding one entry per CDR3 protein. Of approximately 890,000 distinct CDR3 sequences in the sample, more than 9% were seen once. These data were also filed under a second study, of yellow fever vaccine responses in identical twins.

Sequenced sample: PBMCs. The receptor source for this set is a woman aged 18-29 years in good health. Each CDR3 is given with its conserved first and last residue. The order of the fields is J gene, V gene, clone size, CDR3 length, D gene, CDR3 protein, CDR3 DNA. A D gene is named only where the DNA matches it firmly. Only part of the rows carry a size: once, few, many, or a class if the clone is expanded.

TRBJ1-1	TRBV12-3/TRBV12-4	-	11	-	CASSLFTEAFF	TGTGCCAGCAGTTTATTCACTGAAGCTTTCTTT
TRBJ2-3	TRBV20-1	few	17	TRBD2	CSVEGLAGGTSTDTQYF	TGCAGCGTAGAGGGGCTAGCGGGAGGTACTAGCACAGATACGCAGTATTTT
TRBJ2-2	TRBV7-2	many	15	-	CASSLGGLATGELFF	TGTGCCAGCAGCTTAGGGGGCTTAGCCACCGGGGAGCTGTTTTTT
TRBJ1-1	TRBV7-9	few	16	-	CASSHRLSRDNTEAFF	TGTGCCAGCAGCCACCGCTTGAGCAGGGATAACACTGAAGCTTTCTTT
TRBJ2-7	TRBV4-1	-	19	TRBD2	CASSQEWGTSGDSSYEQYF	TGCGCCAGCAGCCAAGAATGGGGGACTAGCGGAGATAGCTCCTACGAGCAGTACTTC
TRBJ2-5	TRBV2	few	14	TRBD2	CATTRLAVQETQYF	TGTGCCACCACTCGACTAGCGGTCCAAGAGACCCAGTACTTC
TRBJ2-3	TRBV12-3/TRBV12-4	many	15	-	CASSLSGVSTDTQYF	TGTGCCAGCAGTTTATCCGGAGTCAGCACAGATACGCAGTATTTT
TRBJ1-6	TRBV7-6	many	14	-	CASSLSGNNSPLHF	TGTGCCAGCAGCTTATCCGGGAATAATTCACCCCTCCACTTT
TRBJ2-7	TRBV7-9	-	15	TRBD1	CASSSSGQLPSEQYF	TGTGCCAGCAGCTCCTCGGGACAGCTCCCATCCGAGCAGTACTTC
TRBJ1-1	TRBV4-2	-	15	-	CASSRIEGMNTEAFF	TGTGCCAGCAGCCGGATCGAGGGGATGAACACTGAAGCTTTCTTT